These T cell receptor beta chains were read from a single sample in a study of metastatic and nonmetastatic thyroid tumors. TCRdb re-called the PCR reads through MiXCR. The sample has approximately 9,000 clones, under 40% seen once. The sample taken for sequencing was adjacent normal tissue. Receptors originate from a female donor with papillary thyroid cancer or a benign thyroid nodule (not recorded which). Some clones in this sample may be carry-over from other donors' samples. Each CDR3 is given with its conserved first and last residue. Fields, in order: CDR3 protein, V gene, J gene.

CDR3: CASSIPGLARYNEQFF
V: TRBV6-1
J: TRBJ2-1

CDR3: CSGEGTRRSNEQFF
V: TRBV20-1
J: TRBJ2-1

CDR3: CASSLFGSGGANVLTF
V: TRBV11-2
J: TRBJ2-6

CDR3: CASRVQGYSYNSPLHF
V: TRBV28
J: TRBJ1-6

CDR3: CASRKGGLEGSVTSNQPQHF
V: TRBV2
J: TRBJ1-5

CDR3: CASSSPATVGWNSPLHF
V: TRBV12-3/TRBV12-4
J: TRBJ1-6

CDR3: CASSLIVDRFGAFF
V: TRBV28
J: TRBJ1-1

CDR3: CATSDDPGLAGALEQFF
V: TRBV24-1
J: TRBJ2-1

CDR3: CASSLMTPNEKLFF
V: TRBV4-3
J: TRBJ1-4

CDR3: CASSIITGQGQRSPLHF
V: TRBV19
J: TRBJ1-6

CDR3: CASSESRGAVGTEAFF
V: TRBV10-1
J: TRBJ1-1

CDR3: CASRVDSGNTIYF
V: TRBV6-1
J: TRBJ1-3

CDR3: CASSLGPGELFF
V: TRBV7-2
J: TRBJ2-2

CDR3: CASSSSGRHEQYF
V: TRBV27
J: TRBJ2-7

CDR3: CASLSVALGAFF
V: TRBV2
J: TRBJ1-1

CDR3: CASSQDGYSNQPQHF
V: TRBV7-9
J: TRBJ1-5

CDR3: CASSLRPLNTEAFF
V: TRBV28
J: TRBJ1-1

CDR3: CAISESISGLGVLETQYF
V: TRBV10-3
J: TRBJ2-5

CDR3: CASRRQGDTGELFF
V: TRBV7-2
J: TRBJ2-2

CDR3: CASARSGTSGGNTQYF
V: TRBV6-1
J: TRBJ2-3

CDR3: CATSDATFEQYF
V: TRBV24-1
J: TRBJ2-7

CDR3: CASSLTRVAEAFF
V: TRBV12-3/TRBV12-4
J: TRBJ1-1

CDR3: CASSSSGLYGYTF
V: TRBV5-6
J: TRBJ1-2

CDR3: CATGHTPNEQFF
V: TRBV15
J: TRBJ2-1

CDR3: CASWGPPEKLFF
V: TRBV19
J: TRBJ1-4

CDR3: CASSAEGARNTEAFF
V: TRBV2
J: TRBJ1-1

CDR3: CASSTVDEQFF
V: TRBV10-2
J: TRBJ2-1

CDR3: CASSEEVRSKGYTF
V: TRBV6-1
J: TRBJ1-2

CDR3: CASSQIRDRRDYGYTF
V: TRBV9
J: TRBJ1-2

CDR3: CASSYGGRDEKLFF
V: TRBV6-5
J: TRBJ1-4

CDR3: CASSLGAWGSTNTGELFF
V: TRBV4-2
J: TRBJ2-2

CDR3: CASSNRGRSDEQFF
V: TRBV19
J: TRBJ2-1

CDR3: CASSLRVSSGELFF
V: TRBV7-8
J: TRBJ2-2

CDR3: CASSLFGRDGQGVDTQYF
V: TRBV12-3/TRBV12-4
J: TRBJ2-3

CDR3: CSARRDRGNLYEQYF
V: TRBV20-1
J: TRBJ2-7

CDR3: CALSVGAGRSYEQYF
V: TRBV30
J: TRBJ2-7

CDR3: CASSLNPGRQQYF
V: TRBV7-2
J: TRBJ2-3

CDR3: CASSLGFMDPDTQYF
V: TRBV28
J: TRBJ2-3

CDR3: CARGDTLAGGIYEQYF
V: TRBV6-1
J: TRBJ2-7

CDR3: CASEPSWSYEQYF
V: TRBV6-1
J: TRBJ2-7

CDR3: CSAFKGLAGVEQYF
V: TRBV20-1
J: TRBJ2-7